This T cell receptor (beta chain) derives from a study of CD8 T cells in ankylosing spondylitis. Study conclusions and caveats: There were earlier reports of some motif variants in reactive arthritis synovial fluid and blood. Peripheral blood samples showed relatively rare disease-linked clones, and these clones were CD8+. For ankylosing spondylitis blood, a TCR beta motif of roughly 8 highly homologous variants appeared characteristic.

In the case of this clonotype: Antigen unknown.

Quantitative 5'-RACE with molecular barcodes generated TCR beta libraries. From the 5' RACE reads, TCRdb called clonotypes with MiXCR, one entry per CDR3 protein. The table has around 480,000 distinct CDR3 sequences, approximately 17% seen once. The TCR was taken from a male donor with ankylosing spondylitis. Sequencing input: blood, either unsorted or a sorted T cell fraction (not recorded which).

CDR3 sequence: CASSFGQGRNEKLFF. Here the CDR3 DNA reads TGTGCCAGCAGTTTCGGACAGGGGAGGAATGAAAAACTGTTTTTT. The chain combines TRBV2 with TRBJ1-4; TRBD1 aligns across 9 bases. After removal of 5 bases from V and 5 bases from J, the junction contained 6 bases not matched to a gene. The germline CDR1 and CDR2 sequences are SNHLY and FYNNEI. The CDR3 is 15 amino acids.